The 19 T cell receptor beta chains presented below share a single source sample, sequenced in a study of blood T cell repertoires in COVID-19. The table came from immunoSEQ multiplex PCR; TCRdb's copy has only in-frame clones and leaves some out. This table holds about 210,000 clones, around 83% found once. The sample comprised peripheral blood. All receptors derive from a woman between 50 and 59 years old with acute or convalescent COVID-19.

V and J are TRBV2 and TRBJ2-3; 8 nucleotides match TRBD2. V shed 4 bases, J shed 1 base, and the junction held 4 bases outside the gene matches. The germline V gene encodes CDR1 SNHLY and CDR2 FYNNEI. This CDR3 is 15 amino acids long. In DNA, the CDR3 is TGTGCCAGCAGTGTGACTAGCGTGCGCACAGATACGCAGTATTTT. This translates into CASSVTSVRTDTQYF.

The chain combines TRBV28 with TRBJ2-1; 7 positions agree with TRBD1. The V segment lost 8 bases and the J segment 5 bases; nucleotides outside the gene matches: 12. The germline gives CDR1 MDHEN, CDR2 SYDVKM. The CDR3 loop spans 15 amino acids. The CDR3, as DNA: TGTGCCAGCCTACAGGGGAAGACCGCAAACAATGAGCAGTTCTTC. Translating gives CASLQGKTANNEQFF. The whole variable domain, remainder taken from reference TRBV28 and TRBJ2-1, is DVKVTQSSRYLVKRTGEKVFLECVQDMDHENMFWYRQDPGLGLRLIYFSYDVKMKEKGDIPEGYSVSREKKERFSLILESASTNQTSMYLCASLQGKTANNEQFFGPGTRLTVL.

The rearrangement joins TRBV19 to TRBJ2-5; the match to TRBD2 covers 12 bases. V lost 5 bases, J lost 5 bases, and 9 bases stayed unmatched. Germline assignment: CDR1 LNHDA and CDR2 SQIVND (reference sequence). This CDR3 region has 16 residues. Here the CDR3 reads CASSHRLAGAEETQYF. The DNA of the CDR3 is TGTGCCAGTAGTCACCGACTAGCGGGAGCGGAGGAGACCCAGTACTTC.

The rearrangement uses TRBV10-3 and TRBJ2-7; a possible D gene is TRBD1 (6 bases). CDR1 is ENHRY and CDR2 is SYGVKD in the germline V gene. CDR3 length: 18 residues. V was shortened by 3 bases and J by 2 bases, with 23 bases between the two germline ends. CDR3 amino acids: CAISDPDRGRGIAYEQYF. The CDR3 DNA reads TGTGCCATCAGTGACCCCGATCGGGGCAGGGGAATAGCCTACGAGCAGTACTTC.

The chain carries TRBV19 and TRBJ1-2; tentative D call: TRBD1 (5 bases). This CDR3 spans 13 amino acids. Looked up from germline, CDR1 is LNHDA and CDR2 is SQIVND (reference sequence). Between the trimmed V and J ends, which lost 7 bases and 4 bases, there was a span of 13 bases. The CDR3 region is CASMTWGSYGYTF. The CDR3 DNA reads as TGTGCCAGTATGACCTGGGGCTCCTATGGCTACACCTTC.

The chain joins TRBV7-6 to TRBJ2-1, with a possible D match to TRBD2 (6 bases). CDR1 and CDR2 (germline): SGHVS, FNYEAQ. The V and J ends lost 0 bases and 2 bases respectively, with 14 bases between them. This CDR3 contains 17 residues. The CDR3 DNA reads TGTGCCAGCAGCTTAGCCGGGGCGGGATCCCCCTACAATGAGCAGTTCTTC. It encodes CASSLAGAGSPYNEQFF. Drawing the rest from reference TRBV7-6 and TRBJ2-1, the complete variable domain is GAGVSQSPRYKVTKRGQDVALRCDPISGHVSLYWYRQALGQGPEFLTYFNYEAQQDKSGLPNDRFSAERPEGSISTLTIQRTEQRDSAMYRCASSLAGAGSPYNEQFFGPGTRLTVL.

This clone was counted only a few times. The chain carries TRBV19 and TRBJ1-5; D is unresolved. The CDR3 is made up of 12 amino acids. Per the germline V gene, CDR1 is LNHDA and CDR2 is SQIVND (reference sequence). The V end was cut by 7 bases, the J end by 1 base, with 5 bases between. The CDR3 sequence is CASTASNQPQHF. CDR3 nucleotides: TGTGCCAGTACCGCGAGCAATCAGCCCCAGCATTTT.

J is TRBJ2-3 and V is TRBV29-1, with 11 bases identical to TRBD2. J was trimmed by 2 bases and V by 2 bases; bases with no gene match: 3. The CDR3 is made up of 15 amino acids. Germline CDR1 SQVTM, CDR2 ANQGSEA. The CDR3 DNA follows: TGCAGCGTTGAAAAGGGACTAGCGGACACAGATACGCAGTATTTT. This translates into CSVEKGLADTDTQYF.

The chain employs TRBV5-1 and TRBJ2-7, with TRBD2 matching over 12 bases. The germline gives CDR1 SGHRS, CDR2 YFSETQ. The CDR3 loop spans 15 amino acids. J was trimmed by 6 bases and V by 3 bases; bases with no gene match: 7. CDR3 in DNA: TGCGCCAGCAGCTCAGGACTAGCGGGACGGGGCGAGCAGTACTTC. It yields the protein CASSSGLAGRGEQYF.

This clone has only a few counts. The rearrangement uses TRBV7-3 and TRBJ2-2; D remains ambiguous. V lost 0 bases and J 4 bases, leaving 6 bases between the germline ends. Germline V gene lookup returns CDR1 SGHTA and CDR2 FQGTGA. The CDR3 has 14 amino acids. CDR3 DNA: TGTGCCAGCAGCTTAACTAGTTCCACCGGGGAGCTGTTTTTT. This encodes CASSLTSSTGELFF.

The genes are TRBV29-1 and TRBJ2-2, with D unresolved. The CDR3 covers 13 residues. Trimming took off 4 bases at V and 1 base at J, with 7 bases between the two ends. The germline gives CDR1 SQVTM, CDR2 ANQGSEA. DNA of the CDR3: TGCAGCGTTGGCGATATGAACACCGGGGAGCTGTTTTTT. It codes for CSVGDMNTGELFF.

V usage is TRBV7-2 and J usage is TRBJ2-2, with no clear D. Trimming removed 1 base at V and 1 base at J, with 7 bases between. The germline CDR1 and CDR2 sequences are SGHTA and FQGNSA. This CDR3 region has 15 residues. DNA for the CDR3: TGTGCCAGCAGCTTAGATCCCGGGAACACCGGGGAGCTGTTTTTT. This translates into CASSLDPGNTGELFF.

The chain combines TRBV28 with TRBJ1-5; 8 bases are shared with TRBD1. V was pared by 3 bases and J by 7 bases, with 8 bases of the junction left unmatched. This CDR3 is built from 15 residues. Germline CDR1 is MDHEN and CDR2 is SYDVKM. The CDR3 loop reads CASSLIRQGIQPQHF. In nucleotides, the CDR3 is TGTGCCAGCAGTTTGATAAGACAGGGGATACAGCCCCAGCATTTT. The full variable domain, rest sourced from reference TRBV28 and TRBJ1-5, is DVKVTQSSRYLVKRTGEKVFLECVQDMDHENMFWYRQDPGLGLRLIYFSYDVKMKEKGDIPEGYSVSREKKERFSLILESASTNQTSMYLCASSLIRQGIQPQHFGDGTRLSIL.

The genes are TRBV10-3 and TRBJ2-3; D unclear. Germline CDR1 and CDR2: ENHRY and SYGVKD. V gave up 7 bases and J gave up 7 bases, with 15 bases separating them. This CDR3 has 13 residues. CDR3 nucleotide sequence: TGTGCCATCAAAGAATCAGGCAAGAATACGCAGTATTTT. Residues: CAIKESGKNTQYF.

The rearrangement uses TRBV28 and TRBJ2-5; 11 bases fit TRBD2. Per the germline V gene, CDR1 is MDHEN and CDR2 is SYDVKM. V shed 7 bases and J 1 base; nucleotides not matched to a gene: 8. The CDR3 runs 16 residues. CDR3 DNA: TGTGCCAGCAACGGGACTAGCGGTAACCTCCAAGAGACCCAGTACTTC. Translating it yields CASNGTSGNLQETQYF. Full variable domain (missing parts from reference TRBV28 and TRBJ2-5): DVKVTQSSRYLVKRTGEKVFLECVQDMDHENMFWYRQDPGLGLRLIYFSYDVKMKEKGDIPEGYSVSREKKERFSLILESASTNQTSMYLCASNGTSGNLQETQYFGPGTRLLVL.

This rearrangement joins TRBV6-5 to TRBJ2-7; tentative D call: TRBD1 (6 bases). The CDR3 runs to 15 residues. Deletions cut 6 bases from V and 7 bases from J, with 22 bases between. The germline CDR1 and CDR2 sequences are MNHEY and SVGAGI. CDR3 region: CASSLRGSHRLEQYF. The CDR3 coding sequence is TGTGCCAGCAGCCTTAGGGGGAGCCACCGTCTGGAGCAGTACTTC.

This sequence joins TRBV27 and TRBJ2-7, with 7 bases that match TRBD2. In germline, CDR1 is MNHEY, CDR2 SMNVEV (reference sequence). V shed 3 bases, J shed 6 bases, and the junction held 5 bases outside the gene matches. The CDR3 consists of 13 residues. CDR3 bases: TGTGCCAGCAGTTTCGGACTAGGAGGCGAGCAGTACTTC. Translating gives CASSFGLGGEQYF.

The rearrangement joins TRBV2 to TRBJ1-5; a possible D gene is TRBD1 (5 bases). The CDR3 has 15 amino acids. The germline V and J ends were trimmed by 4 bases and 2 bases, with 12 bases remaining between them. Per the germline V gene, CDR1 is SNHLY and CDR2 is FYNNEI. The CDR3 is CASSGGGDGNQPQHF. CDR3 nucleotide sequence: TGTGCCAGCAGTGGGGGAGGGGACGGCAATCAGCCCCAGCATTTT.

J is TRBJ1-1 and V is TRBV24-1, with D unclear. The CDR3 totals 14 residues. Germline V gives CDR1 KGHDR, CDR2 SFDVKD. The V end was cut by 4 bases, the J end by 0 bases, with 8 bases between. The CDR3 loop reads CATSDNSLNTEAFF. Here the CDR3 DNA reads TGTGCCACCAGTGACAACAGTCTGAACACTGAAGCTTTCTTT.